The entry that follows covers one TCR beta chain sequence. The sample comes from a study of T-cell memory formation after mild COVID-19. 5'RACE primed at constant segments yielded TCR alpha and TCR beta cDNA libraries bearing sample barcodes and UMIs. TCRdb called the 5' RACE reads again in MiXCR, with one record for every CDR3 protein. The sample records about 430,000 distinct CDR3 sequences, about 24% being singletons. This TCR came from an adult woman who had mild COVID-19 (a few samples of this study predate the infection). Cell type and time point are not known. The sequenced sample was PBMCs or a T cell subset sorted from them (not recorded which).

CDR3 protein: CASSPGQGSFHEQYF. The CDR3 DNA reads as TGCGCCAGCAGCCCGGGACAGGGCTCTTTCCACGAGCAGTACTTC. The chain joins TRBV5-1 to TRBJ2-7, with TRBD1 matching over 9 bases. Germline assignment: CDR1 SGHRS and CDR2 YFSETQ. The CDR3 length is 15 residues. The ends lost 4 bases at V and 5 bases at J; junction bases unmatched: 10. The full variable domain, completed using reference TRBV5-1 and TRBJ2-7, is KAGVTQTPRYLIKTRGQQVTLSCSPISGHRSVSWYQQTPGQGLQFLFEYFSETQRNKGNFPGRFSGRQFSNSRSEMNVSTLELGDSALYLCASSPGQGSFHEQYFGPGTRLTVT.